This T cell receptor beta chain was captured in a study of regulatory T cells in long-lasting Graves disease. To make TCR beta libraries, researchers used iRepertoire HTBI primers and Arm-PCR of CDR3 regions. Each CDR3 protein gets one entry after TCRdb re-called the multiplex PCR reads with MiXCR. Among roughly 400,000 distinct CDR3 sequences listed, 15% to 20% were seen once. This clonotype appeared many times. The time point here: newly diagnosed GD, antithyroid drugs for less than 3 months. The TCR library used RNA extracted from PBMCs. The ends lost 0 bases at V and 4 bases at J; junction bases unmatched: 4. The CDR3 is 16 residues long. CDR1 WNHNN and CDR2 SYGVQD come from the germline V gene (reference sequence). This same sample was also part of a study on T cells in Graves' hyperthyroidism and ophthalmopathy. Turning to that study: Stable hyperthyroidism was told apart from ophthalmopathy by a model built on 13 V-J features.

The receptor was isolated from a woman under 30 with Graves disease. The rearrangement joins TRBV10-1 to TRBJ2-1, with TRBD2 matching over 9 bases. The specimen was peripheral blood mononuclear cells (PBMCs), collected at new diagnosis, from a patient treated with antithyroid drugs. The CDR3 loop is CASSESSGRLYNEQFF. In nucleotides, the CDR3 is TGCGCCAGCAGTGAGTCAAGCGGGAGGTTGTACAATGAGCAGTTCTTC.